The present T cell receptor beta chain was sequenced within a study of cytomegalovirus exposure and HLA in healthy donors. Overall study findings and caveats: Generally TCR sequences proved uncommon, though certain public TCRs appeared in numerous donors. Relative to the 666-donor mean, N-insertions were reportedly fewer in an Asian-associated ancestry cluster in a later analysis. Segments of the TCR beta V type were, in most cases, productive about 90% or about 30% of the time in an earlier analysis.

Germline CDR1 and CDR2: LNHDA and SQIVND (reference sequence). The CDR3 sequence is 11 residues long. V shed 5 bases and J shed 9 bases, with 9 bases lying between them. Both 60 Vbeta primers and 13 Jbeta primers went into the PCR. Produced via immunoSEQ multiplex PCR; TCRdb's table is partial and in-frame only. In the table there are some 240,000 clones, around 90% of which are singletons. To note about this clone: Its antigen remains unknown.

This rearrangement joins TRBV19 to TRBJ2-3; maybe TRBD1 (6 bases). This TCR was sampled from a girl aged 2-10 years in good health and CMV-seronegative. The sample was PBMCs. The CDR3 nucleotides are TGTGCCAGTAGTCTAACAGGGACGCAGTATTTT. Protein sequence: CASSLTGTQYF.